A single sample gave rise to the 22 T cell receptor beta chains below, sequenced in a study of regulatory T cells in long-lasting Graves disease. Investigators prepared the TCR beta libraries by applying iRepertoire HTBI primers and Arm-PCR of CDR3 regions. One entry per CDR3 protein results from TCRdb running MiXCR on the multiplex PCR reads. The sample lists 250,000 to 300,000 distinct CDR3 sequences, 18% occurring once. Time point given: newly diagnosed GD, antithyroid drugs for less than 3 months. Generation of the TCR library employed RNA extracted from PBMCs. A further study also used this sample, focusing on T cells in Graves' hyperthyroidism and ophthalmopathy.

The material sequenced was peripheral blood mononuclear cells (PBMCs), taken at new diagnosis, from a patient treated with antithyroid drugs. Receptors were obtained from a woman aged 25 to 39 with Graves disease.

This clonotype was detected once. The chain joins TRBV6-2 or TRBV6-3 to TRBJ1-2, with 10 bases matching TRBD1. Germline V gene sequence: CDR1 MNHEY, CDR2 SVGEGT. Trimming at V came to 11 bases and at J to 0 bases, leaving 15 bases not matched to a gene. The CDR3 has 17 residues. Here the CDR3 reads CAVRPGTGEWANYGYTF. The DNA of the CDR3 is TGTGCCGTCCGGCCGGGGACAGGGGAATGGGCTAACTATGGCTACACCTTC.

V and J are TRBV2 and TRBJ2-1, with TRBD2 matching 9 bases. V shed 2 bases and J 6 bases; nucleotides not matched to a gene: 8. Germline V gene lookup returns CDR1 SNHLY and CDR2 FYNNEI. The CDR3 totals 16 residues. In nucleotides, the CDR3 is TGTGCCAGCAGTGAATTGGGCGGGGGGGAATTCAATGAGCAGTTCTTC. Amino acids: CASSELGGGEFNEQFF.

This clonotype was seen repeatedly, ten times or more. The V call is TRBV20-1, the J call TRBJ1-1; perhaps TRBD1 as D (5 bases). Between the trimmed V and J ends, which lost 0 bases and 5 bases, there was a span of 16 bases. The CDR3 has 15 residues. Germline V CDR1 and CDR2: DFQATT, SNEGSKA (reference sequence). CDR3: CSARDPRGAGTEAFF. DNA of the CDR3: TGCAGTGCTAGAGATCCCCGCGGGGCCGGAACTGAAGCTTTCTTT.

Many counts were recorded for this clonotype. The J gene is TRBJ2-7, the V gene TRBV20-1; TRBD2 matches 9 bases. Losses at the gene ends were 6 bases for V and 3 bases for J; bases not matched to a gene: 6. The germline V gene encodes CDR1 DFQATT and CDR2 SNEGSKA (reference sequence). This CDR3 is 13 amino acids long. CDR3 in DNA: TGCAGTGCCCCCGCGGGGGGGGACTACGAGCAGTACTTC. Translation: CSAPAGGDYEQYF.

Many counts were recorded for this clonotype. The chain is built from TRBV6-2 or TRBV6-3 and TRBJ2-3; D is uncertain. Per germline, CDR1 MNHEY and CDR2 SVGEGT. V lost 2 bases to trimming and J lost 4 bases, with 13 bases between them. The CDR3 loop spans 15 amino acids. In DNA, the CDR3 is TGTGCCAGCAGTTACGGCGGATCGTCGGCAGATACGCAGTATTTT. Amino acid sequence: CASSYGGSSADTQYF.

This clonotype was counted at least ten times. The gene calls are TRBV5-1 and TRBJ1-3; D gene uncertain. Between the trimmed V and J ends, which lost 5 bases and 0 bases, there was a span of 6 bases. CDR3 length: 13 residues. Germline loops: CDR1 SGHRS, CDR2 YFSETQ. CDR3 residues: CASSRTSGNTIYF. The CDR3 coding sequence is TGCGCCAGCAGTCGGACCTCTGGAAACACCATATATTTT.

The rearrangement uses TRBV6-9 and TRBJ1-1; 7 positions match TRBD1. This CDR3 region has 14 residues. Trimming removed 3 bases from V and 4 bases from J; junction bases left unmatched: 5. Per the germline V gene, CDR1 is MNHGY and CDR2 is SVAAGI. The CDR3 protein is CASSYRQGGTEAFF. The DNA of the CDR3 is TGTGCCAGCAGTTACCGGCAGGGGGGCACTGAAGCTTTCTTT.

The rearrangement uses TRBV9 and TRBJ1-2, with a weak D call TRBD1 (6 bases). Trimming pared 3 bases from V and 4 bases from J, leaving 19 bases between. CDR1 is SGDLS and CDR2 is YYNGEE in the germline V gene. The CDR3 is 16 residues long. In DNA form, the CDR3 reads TGTGCCAGCAGCGCACACCGCCTAAGGGGGGTCTATGGCTACACCTTC. It specifies CASSAHRLRGVYGYTF.

This clonotype was counted ten times or more. V usage is TRBV5-6 and J usage is TRBJ2-2, with D perhaps matching TRBD2 (5 bases). The V gene lost 2 bases and the J gene lost 6 bases, with 11 bases spanning the gap. This CDR3 is built from 14 residues. Per the germline V gene, CDR1 is SGHDT and CDR2 is YYEEEE. As DNA, the CDR3 is TGTGCCAGCAGCTTTCTACTAGGGCCCGGGGAGCTGTTTTTT. Protein sequence: CASSFLLGPGELFF. Filled out from reference TRBV5-6 and TRBJ2-2, the complete variable domain reads DAGVTQSPTHLIKTRGQQVTLRCSPKSGHDTVSWYQQALGQGPQFIFQYYEEEERQRGNFPDRFSGHQFPNYSSELNVNALLLGDSALYLCASSFLLGPGELFFGEGSRLTVL.

This clonotype appeared a few times. The V call is TRBV7-8, the J call TRBJ1-5, with 7 bases matching TRBD1. The V gene's germline CDR1 is SGHVS and CDR2 FQNEAQ. The ends lost 5 bases at V and 5 bases at J; junction bases unmatched: 15. There are 17 residues in the CDR3. The CDR3 spells CASSLTATGSGDQPQHF. For the CDR3, the DNA is TGTGCCAGCAGCCTAACAGCGACAGGGAGTGGGGATCAGCCCCAGCATTTT.

This clonotype appeared many times. The gene calls are TRBV6-5 and TRBJ1-1, with D possibly matching TRBD1 (5 bases). Trimming removed 2 bases at V and 0 bases at J, with 10 bases between. The CDR3 consists of 15 residues. Per the germline V gene, CDR1 is MNHEY and CDR2 is SVGAGI. The CDR3 loop reads CASSYKGTVNTEAFF. CDR3 DNA: TGTGCCAGCAGTTACAAAGGGACGGTGAACACTGAAGCTTTCTTT.

Of note for this clonotype: A far larger clone is one base from this, pointing to a likely read error. The V call is TRBV27, the J call TRBJ1-5, with no clear D. CDR1 is MNHEY, CDR2 SMNVEV, per germline (reference sequence). The CDR3 has 11 amino acids. CDR3 DNA sequence: TGTGCCGGCAGTCCGAATCAGCCCCAGCATTTT. Translated: CAGSPNQPQHF.

This clonotype was counted many times. CDR3 sequence (DNA): TGTGCCAGCAGTTTCCAGGGAGGTGAAGCTTTCTTT. Protein product: CASSFQGGEAFF. The chain employs TRBV6-2 or TRBV6-3 and TRBJ1-1, with a possible D match to TRBD1 (5 bases). Trimming took 4 bases from V and 7 from J, leaving 10 bases between them. Germline CDR1 is MNHEY and CDR2 is SVGEGT. CDR3 size: 12 residues.

This chain uses TRBV20-1 with TRBJ1-1; weak D call: TRBD1 (6 bases). CDR1 and CDR2 from the germline V gene are DFQATT and SNEGSKA (reference sequence). Trimming took off 0 bases at V and 5 bases at J, with 10 bases between the two ends. The CDR3 is 13 residues long. CDR3 sequence (DNA): TGCAGTGCTAGAGACCCAGGGGTAACTGAAGCTTTCTTT. It yields the protein CSARDPGVTEAFF.

This clonotype was picked up many times. The CDR3 DNA reads TGCAGTGCTAGGATTTCTGGGGACAGGGTTTTGGTCACTGAAGCTTTCTTT. Its protein product is CSARISGDRVLVTEAFF. V is TRBV20-1 and J is TRBJ1-1; 9 bases fit TRBD1. The germline V gene encodes CDR1 DFQATT and CDR2 SNEGSKA (reference sequence). CDR3 length: 17 amino acids. Trimming at V came to 3 bases and at J to 4 bases, leaving 15 bases not matched to a gene.

This clonotype has a count of ten or more. The rearrangement uses TRBV5-1 and TRBJ1-3; D is uncertain. Between the trimmed V and J ends, which lost 1 base and 4 bases, there was a span of 6 bases. The CDR3 sequence is 13 residues long. CDR1 is SGHRS and CDR2 is YFSETQ in the germline V gene. CDR3 amino acids: CASSLSLGNTIYF. As DNA, the CDR3 is TGCGCCAGCAGCTTGAGCCTGGGAAACACCATATATTTT. The entire variable domain, with the rest obtained from reference TRBV5-1 and TRBJ1-3, is as follows: KAGVTQTPRYLIKTRGQQVTLSCSPISGHRSVSWYQQTPGQGLQFLFEYFSETQRNKGNFPGRFSGRQFSNSRSEMNVSTLELGDSALYLCASSLSLGNTIYFGEGSWLTVV.

This clonotype was seen more than once but under ten times. A junction end diverges from the germline sequence, so it may reflect a read error. This chain links TRBV7-9 with TRBJ2-7; TRBD1 or TRBD2 may be the D gene (6 bases each). Germline-derived CDR1 and CDR2 are SEHNR and FQNEAQ (reference sequence). This CDR3 spans 12 amino acids. CDR3 in DNA: TGTGCCAGCAGCTTAGGAGAGGCAGGGGAGGTCTTC. Amino acids: CASSLGEAGEVF.

A note on this clonotype: The likely explanation is a read error, given a far larger clone one base away. The V call is TRBV18, the J call TRBJ2-1; D is ambiguous. The CDR3 totals 12 residues. V was cut by 5 bases and J by 10 bases, with 12 bases left in between. Germline V gene data show CDR1 as KGHSH and CDR2 as LQKENI. Written as DNA, the CDR3 is TGTGCCAGCTCAGACAACTCCTACGAGCAGTTCTTC. Translated, it gives CASSDNSYEQFF.

The chain is built from TRBV6-1 and TRBJ2-2, with D perhaps TRBD1 (6 bases). Trimming left V 7 bases short and J 3 bases short, with 9 bases between. The CDR3 runs to 13 residues. Germline CDR1 is MNHNS and CDR2 is SASEGT. In DNA, the CDR3 is TGTGCCAGCAACCAGGGGTACACCGGGGAGCTGTTTTTT. It codes for CASNQGYTGELFF.

Only a few counts were recorded for this clonotype. The rearrangement links TRBV9 to TRBJ1-3, with TRBD1 as a possible D gene (6 bases). Germline-derived CDR1 and CDR2 are SGDLS and YYNGEE. The CDR3 loop spans 15 amino acids. Deletions cut 1 base from V and 0 bases from J, with 8 bases between. CDR3 coding DNA: TGTGCCAGCAGCGTACAGGGGATCTCTGGAAACACCATATATTTT. Its protein is CASSVQGISGNTIYF.

This clonotype has just one count. A far more abundant clone sits one base away, making this likely a read error. The conserved phenylalanine or tryptophan is not found at the CDR3 terminus, so this likely reflects a read error. The chain employs TRBV5-1 and TRBJ2-7; 11 positions agree with TRBD2. Germline assignment: CDR1 SGHRS and CDR2 YFSETQ. The CDR3 spans 16 residues. This CDR3 reads CASSLEGLAVSYEQYL. DNA of the CDR3: TGTGCCAGCAGCTTAGAGGGACTAGCGGTCTCCTACGAGCAGTACCTC.

About this clonotype itself: This may arise from a read error, as a much more abundant clone is one base away. The chain has TRBV20-1 and TRBJ2-7, with TRBD1 as a possible D gene (7 bases). CDR3 size: 15 residues. CDR1 DFQATT and CDR2 SNEGSKA come from the germline V gene (reference sequence). This CDR3 reads CSARPREGGSHEQYF. DNA for the CDR3: TGCAGTGCTAGACCGCGGGAAGGGGGCTCCCACGAGCAGTACTTC.